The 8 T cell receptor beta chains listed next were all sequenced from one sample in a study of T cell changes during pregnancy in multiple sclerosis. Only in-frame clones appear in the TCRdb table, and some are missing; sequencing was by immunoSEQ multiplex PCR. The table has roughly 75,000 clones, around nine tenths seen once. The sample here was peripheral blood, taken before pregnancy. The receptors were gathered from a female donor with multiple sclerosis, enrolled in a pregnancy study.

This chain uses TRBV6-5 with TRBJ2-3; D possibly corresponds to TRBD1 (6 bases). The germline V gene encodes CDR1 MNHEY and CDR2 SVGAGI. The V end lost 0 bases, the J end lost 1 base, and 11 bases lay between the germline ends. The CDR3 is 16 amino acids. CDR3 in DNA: TGTGCCAGCAGTTACTCTTCGTCAGGGGGCACAGATACGCAGTATTTT. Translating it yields CASSYSSSGGTDTQYF.

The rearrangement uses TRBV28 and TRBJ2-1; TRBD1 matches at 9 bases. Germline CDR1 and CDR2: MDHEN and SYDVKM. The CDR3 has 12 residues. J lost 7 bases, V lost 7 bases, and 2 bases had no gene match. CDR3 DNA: TGTGCCAGCACCGGGACAGGGAATGAGCAGTTCTTC. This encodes CASTGTGNEQFF.

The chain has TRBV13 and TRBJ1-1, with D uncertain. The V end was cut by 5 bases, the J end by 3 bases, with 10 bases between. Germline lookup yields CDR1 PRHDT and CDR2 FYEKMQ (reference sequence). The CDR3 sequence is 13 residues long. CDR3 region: CASSTHRYTEAFF. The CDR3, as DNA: TGTGCCAGCAGCACTCACAGATACACTGAAGCTTTCTTT.

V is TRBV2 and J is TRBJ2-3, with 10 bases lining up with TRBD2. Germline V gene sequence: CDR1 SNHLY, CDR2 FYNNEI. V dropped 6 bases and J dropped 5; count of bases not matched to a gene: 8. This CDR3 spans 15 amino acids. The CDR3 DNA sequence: TGTGCCAGCAGCCTAGCGGGGGCGGGCGGAGATACGCAGTATTTT. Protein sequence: CASSLAGAGGDTQYF.

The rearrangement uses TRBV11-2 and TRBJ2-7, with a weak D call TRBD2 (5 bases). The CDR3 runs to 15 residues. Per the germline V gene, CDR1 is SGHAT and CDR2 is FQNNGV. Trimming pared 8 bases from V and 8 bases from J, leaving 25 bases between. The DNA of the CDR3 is TGTGCCAGCTCCCGGACCCGGGAAAGTATAGGGAAGCAGTACTTC. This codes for CASSRTRESIGKQYF.

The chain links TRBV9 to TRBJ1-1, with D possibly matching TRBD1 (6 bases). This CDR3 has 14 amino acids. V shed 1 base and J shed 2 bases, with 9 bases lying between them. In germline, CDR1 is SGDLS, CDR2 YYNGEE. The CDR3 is CASSVTGSNTEAFF. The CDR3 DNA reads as TGTGCCAGCAGCGTAACAGGGAGTAACACTGAAGCTTTCTTT.

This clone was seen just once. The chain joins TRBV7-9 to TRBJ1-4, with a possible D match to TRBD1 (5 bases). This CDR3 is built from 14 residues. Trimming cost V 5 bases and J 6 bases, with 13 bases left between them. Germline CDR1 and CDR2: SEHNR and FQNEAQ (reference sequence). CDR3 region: CASSPRGGDEKLFF. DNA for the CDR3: TGTGCCAGCAGCCCCCGGGGGGGTGATGAAAAACTGTTTTTT.

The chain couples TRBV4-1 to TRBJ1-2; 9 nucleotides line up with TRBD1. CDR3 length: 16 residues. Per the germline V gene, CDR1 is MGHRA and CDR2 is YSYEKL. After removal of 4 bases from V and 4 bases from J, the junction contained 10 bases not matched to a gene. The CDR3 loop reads CASSPRRTGEGYGYTF. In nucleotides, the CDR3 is TGCGCCAGCAGCCCCAGAAGGACAGGGGAAGGCTATGGCTACACCTTC.